The 13 T cell receptor beta chains in this list originate from one sample, sequenced in a study of cytomegalovirus exposure and HLA in healthy donors. A multiplex PCR was run with 60 Vbeta primers and 13 Jbeta primers. Assay: immunoSEQ multiplex PCR; the TCRdb copy retains only in-frame clones and omits some. The repertoire holds about 180,000 clones, with around 80% as singletons. Sequencing was done on a sample of PBMCs. The source of these receptors is a woman aged 45-65 years in good health and CMV-seronegative.

V is TRBV6-5 and J is TRBJ2-5; 7 bases match TRBD2. TRBJ2-7 matches the DNA end more closely, so the J call is doubtful. The CDR3 spans 13 residues. The germline V gene has CDR1 MNHEY and CDR2 SVGAGI. CDR3 region: CASSSPGEGEQYF. The DNA of the CDR3 is TGTGCCAGCAGTTCCCCGGGGGAGGGCGAGCAGTACTTC.

The chain carries TRBV7-2 and TRBJ2-3; D unclear. The CDR3 totals 15 residues. The germline gives CDR1 SGHTA, CDR2 FQGNSA. Trimming took off 2 bases at V and 2 bases at J, with 11 bases between the two ends. The CDR3 bases are TGTGCCAGCAGCTTATTTGACACCCTCACAGATACGCAGTATTTT. Residues: CASSLFDTLTDTQYF.

The chain joins TRBV7-9 to TRBJ2-3, with 10 bases matching TRBD2. V gave up 5 bases and J gave up 8 bases; unmatched junction bases: 7. The length of the CDR3 is 14 residues. CDR1 is SEHNR and CDR2 is FQNEAQ in the germline V gene (reference sequence). In nucleotides, the CDR3 is TGTGCCAGCAGCAATAGCGGGGGGCATGGTACGCAGTATTTT. It encodes CASSNSGGHGTQYF.

The chain combines TRBV5-8 with TRBJ1-4; D is possibly TRBD1 (5 bases). The germline V gene has CDR1 SGHTS and CDR2 YDEGEE. The CDR3 is 14 residues long. V was pared by 0 bases and J by 4 bases, with 7 bases between. The CDR3 region has the DNA TGTGCCAGCAGCTTGGGACAGATTAATGAAAAACTGTTTTTT. Its translation is CASSLGQINEKLFF.

With regard to this clone: The sample holds other DNA sequences that translate to the same CDR3. The chain combines TRBV28 with TRBJ1-2; D remains ambiguous. V was pared by 7 bases and J by 2 bases, with 17 bases between. CDR1 and CDR2 from the germline V gene are MDHEN and SYDVKM. The CDR3 is 15 residues long. CDR3 sequence (DNA): TGTGCCAGCACTTCCCCTACAGCTTCGAACTATGGCTACACCTTC. Its translation is CASTSPTASNYGYTF.

This chain uses TRBV7-2 with TRBJ1-5, with D perhaps TRBD1 (5 bases). Trimming took 2 bases from V and 7 from J, leaving 15 bases between them. The germline V gene has CDR1 SGHTA and CDR2 FQGNSA. This CDR3 has 15 amino acids. CDR3: CASSLSAGIGQPQHF. CDR3 sequence (DNA): TGTGCCAGCAGCTTATCAGCAGGGATCGGGCAGCCCCAGCATTTT.

The V and J genes are TRBV5-1 and TRBJ1-2; TRBD1 agrees at 8 bases. J lost 3 bases, V lost 1 base, and 2 bases had no gene match. The length of the CDR3 is 14 residues. The germline CDR1 and CDR2 sequences are SGHRS and YFSETQ. Written as DNA, the CDR3 is TGCGCCAGCAGCTTGCTGACAGGGGACTATGGCTACACCTTC. The encoded protein is CASSLLTGDYGYTF.

J is TRBJ2-7 and V is TRBV27; 12 nucleotides line up with TRBD2. CDR1 MNHEY and CDR2 SMNVEV come from the germline V gene (reference sequence). V lost 5 bases to trimming and J lost 3 bases; unmatched junction nucleotides: 11. The CDR3 consists of 17 residues. As DNA, the CDR3 is TGTGCCAGCAGTCCTTGGACTAGCGGGAAGACGGGCTACGAGCAGTACTTC. This encodes CASSPWTSGKTGYEQYF.

This clone was detected only once. The chain carries TRBV28 and TRBJ1-6, with 7 bases aligning to TRBD1. V shed 5 bases, J shed 10 bases, and the junction held 8 bases outside the gene matches. The CDR3 sequence is 14 residues long. Germline CDR1 and CDR2: MDHEN and SYDVKM. For the CDR3, the DNA is TGTGCCAGCAGTGCGACAGGGTTGGGGTCACCCCTCCACTTT. Amino acid sequence: CASSATGLGSPLHF.

The V call is TRBV7-2, the J call TRBJ2-1, with 8 bases matching TRBD2. This CDR3 spans 17 amino acids. Germline V gene sequence: CDR1 SGHTA, CDR2 FQGNSA. V lost 6 bases to trimming and J lost 2 bases; unmatched junction nucleotides: 12. CDR3 region: CASRLTTGRDTYNEQFF. The CDR3 nucleotides read TGTGCCAGCAGACTAACGACCGGGAGGGATACCTACAATGAGCAGTTCTTC.

This chain connects TRBV6-4 to TRBJ1-4; D unclear. The CDR3 extends over 13 amino acids. Deletions cut 6 bases from V and 7 bases from J, with 12 bases between. CDR1 and CDR2 from the germline V gene are MRHNA and SNTAGT. This CDR3 reads CASRSRRGEKLFF. As DNA, the CDR3 is TGTGCCAGCAGGAGCAGGCGGGGTGAAAAACTGTTTTTT.

The CDR3 DNA follows: TGTGCCAGCAGTTACTCGAGGCGGGGGACAGGAGCTTTCTTT. Its translation: CASSYSRRGTGAFF. The rearrangement links TRBV6-5 to TRBJ1-1; 8 bases line up with TRBD1. The CDR3 consists of 14 residues. CDR1 and CDR2 (germline): MNHEY, SVGAGI. J gave up 10 bases and V 0 bases, and 7 bases lay outside the gene matches.

The CDR3 protein is CASSLSSGGARETQYF. The CDR3 DNA sequence: TGTGCCAGCAGCCTGTCTAGCGGGGGGGCTCGGGAGACCCAGTACTTC. The chain has TRBV4-2 and TRBJ2-5, with TRBD2 matching over 12 bases. With 4 bases clipped from V and 5 bases from J, the junction kept 8 bases outside the gene matches. Germline CDR1 is LGHNA and CDR2 is YNFKEQ. The CDR3 is made up of 16 amino acids.